The rows below give T cell receptor beta chains drawn from one sample of a study of cytomegalovirus exposure and HLA in healthy donors. Data came from immunoSEQ multiplex PCR; TCRdb stores just in-frame clones and leaves some out. The sample consists of 99,000 or so clones, 85% to 90% of them appearing once. The source material was PBMCs. The receptors come from a woman under 30 in good health and CMV-seropositive. Each CDR3 is given with its conserved first and last residue. A D gene is named only where the DNA matches it firmly. For some rows the clone size is stated as once, few or many, or as a class when expanded; others skip it.

V gene	D gene	clone size	J gene	CDR3 DNA	CDR3 protein
TRBV28	NA	NA	TRBJ1-1	TGTGCCAGCAGACGTGAGGAGGGCACTGAAGCTTTCTTT	CASRREEGTEAFF
TRBV6-6	TRBD2	NA	TRBJ2-3	TGTGCCAGCCAGGCCGGGATAGCGGGATTGGCAGATACGCAGTATTTT	CASQAGIAGLADTQYF
TRBV30	TRBD2	NA	TRBJ2-7	TGTGCCTGGAGTCCACTAGCGGGAACCTACGAGCAGTACTTC	CAWSPLAGTYEQYF
TRBV4-1	TRBD2	NA	TRBJ2-3	TGCGCCAGCAGCCAAGATTCGACTAGCCGTGGCACAGATACGCAGTATTTT	CASSQDSTSRGTDTQYF
TRBV30	NA	NA	TRBJ2-1	TGTGCCTGGAGTGAGGTGGTGCGGGGTGAGCAGTTCTTC	CAWSEVVRGEQFF
TRBV7-6	TRBD1	NA	TRBJ2-2	TGTGCCAGCAGCCCAAGGACAGGGAACACCGGGGAGCTGTTTTTT	CASSPRTGNTGELFF
TRBV4-2	NA	NA	TRBJ1-6	TGTGCCAGCAGCCAAGAATCGACAGGTCATAATTCACCCCTCCACTTT	CASSQESTGHNSPLHF
TRBV28	TRBD2	NA	TRBJ2-7	TGTGCCAGCAGTTTCGAAGCGGGGGGCAGGAACTCCTACGAGCAGTACTTC	CASSFEAGGRNSYEQYF
TRBV11-3	NA	NA	TRBJ1-4	TGTGCCAGCAGCCAAGCGGGACCGGGCTACGAAAAACTGTTTTTT	CASSQAGPGYEKLFF
TRBV10-2	NA	NA	TRBJ2-2	TGCGCCAGCAGTGACAGTAAGACCGGGGAGCTGTTTTTT	CASSDSKTGELFF
TRBV9	NA	NA	TRBJ2-2	TGTGCCAGCAGTGTAAGCGGGCCTAACACCGGGGAGCTGTTTTTT	CASSVSGPNTGELFF
TRBV28	TRBD1	NA	TRBJ1-1	TGTGCCAGCAGTCTACGGACAGGGGCCTCGAACACTGAAGCTTTCTTT	CASSLRTGASNTEAFF
TRBV5-6	NA	NA	TRBJ1-2	TGTGCCAGCAGCTTGACGAGGGGGTTTAACTATGGCTACACCTTC	CASSLTRGFNYGYTF
TRBV5-5	TRBD1	NA	TRBJ2-7	TGTGCCAGCAGCACCGGGACAGGGATGTACGAGCAGTACTTC	CASSTGTGMYEQYF
TRBV2	NA	NA	TRBJ2-5	TGTGCCAGCAGGTCGGGGGTGGGTGGCCAAGAGACCCAGTACTTC	CASRSGVGGQETQYF
TRBV6-1	NA	once	TRBJ2-7	TGTGCCAGCAGTGATAAGGACAGGCAGTACTTC	CASSDKDRQYF
TRBV29-1	TRBD1	NA	TRBJ2-7	TGCAGCGTTGAACGGGACAGGGGGGCCGAGCAGTACTTC	CSVERDRGAEQYF
TRBV12-5	NA	NA	TRBJ1-2	TGTGCTAGTGGTGTCGTGGCAGGGGATGGCTACACCTTC	CASGVVAGDGYTF
TRBV12-2	NA	NA	TRBJ2-1	TGTGCAAGTCGCCACACCGGGGGAAAAGAGGAGAATGAGCAGTTCTTC	CASRHTGGKEENEQFF
TRBV7-9	NA	NA	TRBJ2-7	TGTGCCAGCAGCCCGGGGGACCTCTACGAGCAGTACTTC	CASSPGDLYEQYF
TRBV5-4	TRBD2	NA	TRBJ2-7	TGTGCCAGCAGCTTTCCTCGGGGGGAGACCTACGAGCAGTACTTC	CASSFPRGETYEQYF
TRBV29-1	NA	NA	TRBJ1-1	TGCAGCACCCGACAGACCCAGGGCACTGAAGCTTTCTTT	CSTRQTQGTEAFF
TRBV5-1	NA	few	TRBJ2-1	TGCGCCAGCAGCAATAGAGGGTCGGGGTATTATGAGCAGTTCTTC	CASSNRGSGYYEQFF
TRBV5-4	TRBD1	NA	TRBJ2-1	TGTGCCAGCAGCTTCACAGGGGGCTCCTACAATGAGCAGTTCTTC	CASSFTGGSYNEQFF
TRBV5-6	TRBD1	NA	TRBJ1-5	TGTGCCAGCAGCTTGACCCGACAGGGCCGGTTTTCGACTCAGCCCCAGCATTTT	CASSLTRQGRFSTQPQHF
TRBV11-2	NA	NA	TRBJ2-3	TGTGCCAGCAGCCCCGGGACAACCACAGATACGCAGTATTTT	CASSPGTTTDTQYF
TRBV7-9	TRBD1	NA	TRBJ1-5	TGTGCCAGCAGCTTAGGCGGGACAGGGGGCGGACAGCCCCAGCATTTT	CASSLGGTGGGQPQHF
TRBV4-1	NA	NA	TRBJ1-5	TGCGCCAGCAGCCCCAGAGGGGGTAACAATCAGCCCCAGCATTTT	CASSPRGGNNQPQHF
TRBV5-8	TRBD1	NA	TRBJ2-3	TGTGCCAGCAGCTGGTGGGACAGGGCCCGCACAGATACGCAGTATTTT	CASSWWDRARTDTQYF
TRBV28	NA	NA	TRBJ1-5	TGTGCCAGCAGTTTGGGCGGGCGGAATCAGCCCCAGCATTTT	CASSLGGRNQPQHF
TRBV19	TRBD2	NA	TRBJ2-2	TGTGCCAGTAGTCATAACAGCGGGGGGGCCGGGGAGCTGTTTTTT	CASSHNSGGAGELFF
TRBV28	TRBD1	NA	TRBJ1-1	TGTGCCAGCAGTACCGGGACAGGGGTAACTGAAGCTTTCTTT	CASSTGTGVTEAFF
TRBV10-3	NA	NA	TRBJ2-2	TGTGCCACCTTAAAAGACTCGAACACCGGGGAGCTGTTTTTT	CATLKDSNTGELFF
TRBV5-1	NA	NA	TRBJ2-6	TGCGCCAGCAGCCTCGGGACTCTGAGCTCTGGGGCCAACGTCCTGACTTTC	CASSLGTLSSGANVLTF
TRBV6-5	NA	NA	TRBJ1-1	TGTGCCAGCAGTTCGCCGCGGGGGGTGAACACTGAAGCTTTCTTT	CASSSPRGVNTEAFF
TRBV6-1	TRBD1	NA	TRBJ1-2	TGTGCCAGCAGTGGGGGGACAGGGAACTATGGCTACACCTTC	CASSGGTGNYGYTF
TRBV6-5	TRBD2	few	TRBJ2-7	TGTGCCAGCAGGCCTCACGGACTAGCGGGAGAAGGGCAGTACTTC	CASRPHGLAGEGQYF
TRBV7-2	TRBD1	NA	TRBJ1-2	TGTGCCAGCAGCTGGGACAGTGTACCGGGGTATGGCTACACCTTC	CASSWDSVPGYGYTF
TRBV10-2	NA	NA	TRBJ2-2	TGCGCCAGCAGTGAGTCCCAGAACACCGGGGAGCTGTTTTTT	CASSESQNTGELFF
TRBV19	NA	NA	TRBJ1-2	TGTGCCAGTAGTATCCAGGCGAATGCTAACTATGGCTACACCTTC	CASSIQANANYGYTF